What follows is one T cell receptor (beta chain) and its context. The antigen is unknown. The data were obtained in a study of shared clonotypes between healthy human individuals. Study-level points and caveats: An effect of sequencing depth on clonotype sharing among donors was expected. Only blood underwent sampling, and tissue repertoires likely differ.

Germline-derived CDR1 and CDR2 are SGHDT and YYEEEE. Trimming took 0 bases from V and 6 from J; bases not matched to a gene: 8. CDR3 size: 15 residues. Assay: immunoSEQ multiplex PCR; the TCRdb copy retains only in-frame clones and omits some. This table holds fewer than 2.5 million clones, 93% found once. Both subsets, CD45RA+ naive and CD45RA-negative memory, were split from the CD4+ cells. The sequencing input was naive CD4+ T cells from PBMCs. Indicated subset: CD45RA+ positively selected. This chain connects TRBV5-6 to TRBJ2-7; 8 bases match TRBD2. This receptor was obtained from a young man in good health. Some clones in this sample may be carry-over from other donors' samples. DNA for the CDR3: TGTGCCAGCAGCTTGGGTGGCGGGAGGACGGGCGAGCAGTACTTC. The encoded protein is CASSLGGGRTGEQYF.